The clone carrying this T cell receptor (beta chain) was seen once. The data were taken from a study of T cell changes during pregnancy in multiple sclerosis. V was trimmed by 0 bases and J by 7 bases, leaving 15 bases between them. Germline V gene data show CDR1 as MGHRA and CDR2 as YSYEKL. The CDR3 length is 15 residues. Profiled with immunoSEQ multiplex PCR; TCRdb holds only in-frame clones, not every one. The table shows fewer than 40,000 clones, with about nine tenths occurring only once. The chain couples TRBV4-1 to TRBJ1-1; TRBD1 is a possible D gene (6 bases). The sequence was collected from a female donor in good health, enrolled as a control in a pregnancy study. The specimen was CD4+ T cells from peripheral blood mononuclear cells, collected in the second trimester of pregnancy. This CDR3 reads CASSQDSGGPGEAFF. DNA of the CDR3: TGCGCCAGCAGCCAAGATAGCGGGGGGCCGGGTGAAGCTTTCTTT.